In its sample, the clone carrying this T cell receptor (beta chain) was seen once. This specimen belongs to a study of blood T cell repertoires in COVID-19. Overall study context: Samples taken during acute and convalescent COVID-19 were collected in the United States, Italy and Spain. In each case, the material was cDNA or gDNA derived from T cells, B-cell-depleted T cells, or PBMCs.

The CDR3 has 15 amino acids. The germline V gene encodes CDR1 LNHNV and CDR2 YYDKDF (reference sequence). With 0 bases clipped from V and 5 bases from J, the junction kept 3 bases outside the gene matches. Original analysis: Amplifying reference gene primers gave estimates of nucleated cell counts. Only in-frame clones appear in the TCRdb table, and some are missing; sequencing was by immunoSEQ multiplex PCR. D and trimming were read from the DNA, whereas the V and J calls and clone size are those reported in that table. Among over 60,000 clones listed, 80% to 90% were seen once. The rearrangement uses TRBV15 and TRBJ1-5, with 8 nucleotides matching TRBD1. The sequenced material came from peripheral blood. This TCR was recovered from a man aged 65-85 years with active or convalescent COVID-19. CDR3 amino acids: CATSREPDRDQPQHF. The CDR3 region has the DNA TGTGCCACCAGCAGAGAACCGGACAGGGATCAGCCCCAGCATTTT.